The T cell receptor (beta chain) under discussion was sequenced for a study of CD4 T cells in relation to SARS-CoV-2 and coronaviruses. About the research overall: Crossreactive spike epitopes shared across donors were mapped to their HLA restriction.

V was clipped by 2 bases and J by 8 bases; unmatched bases: 5. Germline CDR1 is MNHEY and CDR2 is SVGEGT. This CDR3 contains 13 residues. Before the COVID-19 pandemic, during about 2011-2019, CD4+ T cells were taken from unexposed donors. After approximately 10 days of culture, CD4+ T cells were isolated. Unexposed-donor CD4+ T cells were probed with SARS-CoV-2 S/N and four cold-coronavirus spikes, cells permitting. Profiled with immunoSEQ multiplex PCR; TCRdb holds only in-frame clones, not every one. The sample holds about 20,000 clones, just under 70% seen once. Note on this clone: Its antigen is currently unknown.

Sequencing was carried out using CD4+ T cells from PBMCs, cultured in vitro. The V gene is TRBV6-2 or TRBV6-3, the J gene TRBJ1-2; 7 bases are shared with TRBD1. This clonotype was obtained from a human donor in good health. CDR3 in DNA: TGTGCCAGCAGTTACCCGGGACAGAGGGGCTACACCTTC. This sequence encodes CASSYPGQRGYTF.